A single sample is the source of the 29 T cell receptor beta chains below, sequenced in a study of breast tumors, draining lymph nodes, adjacent tissues. TCRdb recomputed calls from the multiplex PCR reads with MiXCR, one row per CDR3 protein. The sample contains some 130,000 distinct CDR3 sequences, 20% to 25% of which appear only once. Breast cancer patients provided tissue from their axillary draining lymph nodes. Source material: axillary lymph node tissue. These receptors were collected from a female donor with breast cancer. Some clones in this sample may be carry-over from other donors' samples.

This clonotype was detected ten times or more. This chain connects TRBV2 to TRBJ2-2; TRBD2 matches 7 bases. V gave up 6 bases and J gave up 0 bases; unmatched junction bases: 7. This CDR3 has 16 residues. Germline CDR1 reads SNHLY; CDR2 reads FYNNEI. The CDR3 sequence is CASRVEGLPNTGELFF. The CDR3 DNA sequence: TGTGCCAGCAGGGTAGAGGGACTACCGAACACCGGGGAGCTGTTTTTT.

Worth noting for this clonotype: This may stem from a read error, because a much larger clone lies one nucleotide away. The chain employs TRBV5-6 and TRBJ2-3; 11 nucleotides match TRBD2. Trimming at V came to 0 bases and at J to 8 bases, leaving 5 bases not matched to a gene. This CDR3 has 15 amino acids. CDR1 is SGHDT and CDR2 is YYEEEE in the germline V gene. The CDR3 bases are TGTGCCAGCAGCTTGGAAGGGACTAGCGGAGGTACGCAGTATTTT. Translation: CASSLEGTSGGTQYF. The full variable domain, in which reference TRBV5-6 and TRBJ2-3 provide the parts outside the CDR3, is DAGVTQSPTHLIKTRGQQVTLRCSPKSGHDTVSWYQQALGQGPQFIFQYYEEEERQRGNFPDRFSGHQFPNYSSELNVNALLLGDSALYLCASSLEGTSGGTQYFGPGTRLTVL.

A note on this clonotype: This sequence may be a read error, since a much larger clone differs from it by one base. Since the CDR3 does not end with the conserved phenylalanine or tryptophan, this likely comes from a read error. V is TRBV29-1 and J is TRBJ2-1; possible D gene TRBD2, 5 bases. Trimming pared 6 bases from V and 5 bases from J, leaving 14 bases between. The CDR3 extends over 13 amino acids. CDR1 is SQVTM and CDR2 is ANQGSEA in the germline V gene. CDR3 coding DNA: TGCAGCGTCTCCTTGACTACCAACAATGAGCAGTTCCTC. Translating it yields CSVSLTTNNEQFL.

In this sample, this clonotype turned up a few times. The chain has TRBV28 and TRBJ2-2; possibly TRBD1 for D (7 bases). The germline V and J ends were trimmed by 6 bases and 5 bases, with 16 bases remaining between them. The CDR3 extends over 15 amino acids. Looked up from germline, CDR1 is MDHEN and CDR2 is SYDVKM. Here the CDR3 DNA reads TGTGCCAGCAGCCCGCTGGCAGGGGGGACCGGGGAGCTGTTTTTT. It encodes CASSPLAGGTGELFF.

This clonotype was seen a handful of times. Possible read error: a much larger clone is one base away. The CDR3 reads CASSLLGGGNEQLF. CDR3 DNA: TGTGCCAGCAGCTTACTAGGAGGGGGCAATGAGCAGCTCTTC. This chain connects TRBV7-2 to TRBJ2-1; tentatively, D is TRBD1 (7 bases). The germline V gene encodes CDR1 SGHTA and CDR2 FQGNSA. The CDR3 is 14 residues long.

About this clonotype itself: A much bigger clone sits one base away, suggesting this may be a read error. This chain connects TRBV6-2 or TRBV6-3 to TRBJ2-1, with D hard to call. Germline V gives CDR1 MNHEY, CDR2 SVGEGT. This CDR3 has 16 residues. CDR3 sequence (DNA): TGTGGCAGCAGTTCCTATCCTACCGGGTTATACAATGAGCAGTTCTTC. Translating gives CGSSSYPTGLYNEQFF.

In this sample, this clonotype turned up a few times. A read error may explain this, as a much larger clone is one base away. The chain uses TRBV4-1 and TRBJ2-3; D is possibly TRBD1 (5 bases). Deletions cut 3 bases from V and 4 bases from J, with 8 bases between. The CDR3 is made up of 13 amino acids. Germline CDR1 and CDR2: MGHRA and YSYEKL. CDR3 amino acids: CASSHQGPDTQYF. The CDR3 nucleotides are TGCGCCAGCAGCCATCAGGGTCCAGATACGCAGTATTTT.

This clonotype was seen repeatedly, ten times or more. J is TRBJ2-7 and V is TRBV5-1, with D maybe TRBD1 (5 bases). This CDR3 region has 14 residues. The ends were cut back, 3 bases at V and 6 bases at J, with 16 bases in the middle. The V gene's germline CDR1 is SGHRS and CDR2 YFSETQ. CDR3 sequence (DNA): TGCGCCAGCAGCTCGCGCCTCCAGGGTGGCGAGCAGTACTTC. Amino acid sequence: CASSSRLQGGEQYF.

The table lists this clonotype with many counts. This sequence joins TRBV24-1 and TRBJ2-1; 9 nucleotides align to TRBD1. This CDR3 contains 15 residues. CDR1 KGHDR and CDR2 SFDVKD come from the germline V gene. Germline trimming cut 3 bases from V and 4 bases from J; bases unmatched to any gene: 3. The CDR3 reads CATSDPGQGYNEQFF. CDR3 DNA sequence: TGTGCCACCAGTGATCCGGGACAGGGTTACAATGAGCAGTTCTTC.

Concerning this clonotype itself: A clone one base away is much larger, so this may be a read error. This chain uses TRBV6-1 with TRBJ2-3, with D perhaps given as TRBD1 or TRBD2 (5 bases each). CDR3 size: 13 residues. The germline gives CDR1 MNHNS, CDR2 SASEGT. CDR3 nucleotides: TGTGCCAGCAGTGGGACTTACACAGGTACGCAGTATTTT. Its translation: CASSGTYTGTQYF.

This clonotype was seen repeatedly, ten times or more. This chain uses TRBV20-1 with TRBJ2-5, with 11 bases aligning to TRBD2. Looked up from germline, CDR1 is DFQATT and CDR2 is SNEGSKA (reference sequence). Unmatched junction bases numbered 8, after V lost 3 bases and J lost 5 bases. The CDR3 consists of 15 residues. CDR3 DNA sequence: TGCAGTGCTAGTTACCCGACTAGCGGGACGGAGACCCAGTACTTC. Encoded protein: CSASYPTSGTETQYF.

A word on this clonotype: The CDR3 end shows no conserved phenylalanine or tryptophan, and so a read error is likely. The chain carries TRBV24-1 and TRBJ2-3; 8 nucleotides line up with TRBD1. This CDR3 region has 15 residues. Germline V gene data show CDR1 as KGHDR and CDR2 as SFDVKD. This CDR3 is CATSDLGQGTDTQYL. Here the CDR3 DNA reads TGCGCCACCAGTGATTTGGGACAGGGCACAGATACGCAGTATCTT.

This clonotype was seen once. A much larger clone is a single base away; this may be a read error. The CDR3 does not close with the conserved phenylalanine or tryptophan, likely indicating a read error. The chain uses TRBV5-1 and TRBJ1-2; 11 bases are a match to TRBD1. CDR1 and CDR2 from the germline V gene are SGHRS and YFSETQ. V was pared by 2 bases and J by 5 bases, with 2 bases of the junction left unmatched. The CDR3 is made up of 14 amino acids. CDR3 DNA: TGCGCCAGCAGCTTAGGACAGGGGGCATATGGCTACACCTCC. It translates to CASSLGQGAYGYTS.

Ten or more counts support this clonotype. The chain uses TRBV6-1 and TRBJ1-2; TRBD1 aligns across 8 bases. With V trimmed by 3 bases and J by 4 bases, 13 bases remained unmatched. Germline CDR1 is MNHNS and CDR2 is SASEGT. The CDR3 has 17 amino acids. The chain's CDR3 is CASSEFWTGRPPYGYTF. CDR3 sequence (DNA): TGTGCCAGCAGTGAGTTTTGGACAGGGAGGCCTCCCTATGGCTACACCTTC.

This clonotype was seen repeatedly, ten times or more. The chain employs TRBV5-8 and TRBJ2-5; the match to TRBD2 covers 7 bases. The CDR3 has 16 residues. From germline, CDR1 is SGHTS and CDR2 YDEGEE. V was clipped by 0 bases and J by 1 base; unmatched bases: 6. CDR3 in amino acids: CASSLESGATQETQYF. In nucleotides, the CDR3 is TGTGCCAGCAGCTTGGAGAGCGGGGCTACCCAAGAGACCCAGTACTTC.

This clonotype was seen at least ten times. The chain employs TRBV7-9 and TRBJ2-1, with a possible D match to TRBD2 (6 bases). Germline V CDR1 and CDR2: SEHNR, FQNEAQ (reference sequence). Trimming took off 1 base at V and 0 bases at J, with 13 bases between the two ends. This CDR3 has 17 amino acids. The CDR3 DNA reads TGTGCCAGCAGCTTAGGTAGCGGCCAGAGCTCCTACAATGAGCAGTTCTTC. Protein product: CASSLGSGQSSYNEQFF.

This chain connects TRBV27 to TRBJ1-5, with D perhaps TRBD1 (5 bases). Germline V lookup: CDR1 MNHEY, CDR2 SMNVEV (reference sequence). Trimming pared 5 bases from V and 3 bases from J, leaving 20 bases between. The CDR3 is made up of 17 amino acids. The CDR3 nucleotides are TGTGCCAGCAGTCCACACCAAGGGGATTATGTCAATCAGCCCCAGCATTTT. This sequence encodes CASSPHQGDYVNQPQHF.

Worth noting for this clonotype: Just one base apart from a much larger clone, this may be a read error. The rearrangement joins TRBV29-1 to TRBJ2-5; D is possibly TRBD1 (5 bases). The CDR3 is 11 amino acids. The germline V gene encodes CDR1 SQVTM and CDR2 ANQGSEA. CDR3: CSGGGQETQCF. In DNA form, the CDR3 reads TGCAGCGGAGGCGGACAAGAGACCCAGTGCTTC.

In this sample, this clonotype turned up a few times. A junction boundary mismatches the germline segment, possibly from a read error. The CDR3 here is CASSGGTSGIYEQHF. The CDR3 coding sequence is TGTGCCAGCAGCGGTGGGACTAGCGGGATATACGAGCAGCACTTC. The chain recombines TRBV9 with TRBJ2-7; 13 bases map to TRBD2. The CDR3 runs 15 residues. Germline-derived CDR1 and CDR2 are SGDLS and YYNGEE.

In its sample, this clonotype was seen a few times. One end of the junction does not line up with germline, which may come from a read error. V and J are TRBV7-9 and TRBJ2-1; D possibly corresponds to TRBD1 (6 bases). The CDR3 runs to 14 residues. The germline gives CDR1 SEHNR, CDR2 FQNEAQ (reference sequence). The CDR3 coding sequence is TGTGCCAGCGCGACCAAGGCCGGGGACAATGAGCAGCTCTTC. It is translated as CASATKAGDNEQLF.

J is TRBJ2-1 and V is TRBV7-3, with 13 nucleotides matching TRBD2. The germline V gene has CDR1 SGHTA and CDR2 FQGTGA. The CDR3 runs to 15 residues. V shed 2 bases, J shed 9 bases, and the junction held 4 bases outside the gene matches. The chain's CDR3 is CASSLGLAGDSEQFF. The CDR3, as DNA: TGTGCCAGCAGCTTAGGACTAGCGGGAGATAGTGAGCAGTTCTTC. Together with reference TRBV7-3 and TRBJ2-1, the CDR3 gives the full variable domain: GAGVSQTPSNKVTEKGKYVELRCDPISGHTALYWYRQSLGQGPEFLIYFQGTGAADDSGLPNDRFFAVRPEGSVSTLKIQRTERGDSAVYLCASSLGLAGDSEQFFGPGTRLTVL.

The chain links TRBV14 to TRBJ2-3; 7 bases are a match to TRBD2. Looked up from germline, CDR1 is SGHDN and CDR2 is FVKESK. With V trimmed by 2 bases and J by 0 bases, 8 bases remained unmatched. The CDR3 has 17 amino acids. CDR3 bases: TGTGCCAGCAGCCAATCTAGCGGAGTTACTAGCACAGATACGCAGTATTTT. The encoded protein is CASSQSSGVTSTDTQYF.

With respect to this clonotype: A read error may explain this, as a much larger clone is one base away. The V gene is TRBV5-1, the J gene TRBJ2-3; 8 bases match TRBD2. The CDR3 consists of 16 residues. From germline, CDR1 is SGHRS and CDR2 YFSETQ. The CDR3 loop is CASSPFRGRFADTRYF. The CDR3 DNA reads TGCGCCAGCAGCCCATTTCGCGGGAGGTTCGCAGATACGCGGTATTTT.

This clonotype was seen more than once but under ten times. This rearrangement joins TRBV5-8 to TRBJ1-2; possibly TRBD1 for D (5 bases). The germline gives CDR1 SGHTS, CDR2 YDEGEE. The CDR3 covers 13 residues. With 1 base removed from V and 4 bases from J, the gap between germline ends came to 8 bases. DNA of the CDR3: TGTGCCAGCAGCTTGTCGGGGGGCTATGGCTACACCTTC. Encoded protein: CASSLSGGYGYTF.

The V call is TRBV5-1, the J call TRBJ2-7; D remains unclear. Germline V gene sequence: CDR1 SGHRS, CDR2 YFSETQ. The CDR3 length is 13 residues. Trimming took 0 bases from V and 7 from J, leaving 11 bases between them. CDR3 sequence (DNA): TGCGCCAGCAGCTTGGAAGACGGTGGGGAGCAGTACTTC. It codes for CASSLEDGGEQYF.

Remarks on this clonotype: A much larger clone sits a single nucleotide away, making a read error possible. This chain joins TRBV19 and TRBJ2-3, with D possibly TRBD1 on 6 matching bases. V gave up 4 bases and J gave up 2 bases, with 16 bases separating them. The CDR3 totals 16 residues. Germline CDR1 is LNHDA and CDR2 is SQIVND (reference sequence). In DNA, the CDR3 is TGTGCCAGTAGTACCCAAGCAGGGGCCCCCACAGATACGCAGTATTTT. Translation gives CASSTQAGAPTDTQYF.

The rearrangement joins TRBV2 to TRBJ2-1; 8 bases match TRBD1. The CDR3 is 15 amino acids. V shed 4 bases, J shed 6 bases, and the junction held 8 bases outside the gene matches. The germline gives CDR1 SNHLY, CDR2 FYNNEI. In nucleotides, the CDR3 is TGTGCCAGCAGTGGACAGGGGTTATGGGGCAATGAGCAGTTCTTC. The encoded protein is CASSGQGLWGNEQFF.

Details on this clonotype: No conserved phenylalanine or tryptophan is present at the end of the CDR3, so a read error is the likely explanation. This chain joins TRBV12-3 or TRBV12-4 and TRBJ2-1; TRBD1 might be the D (5 bases). The length of the CDR3 is 12 residues. Trimming removed 8 bases from V and 5 bases from J, with 10 bases in between. The CDR3 DNA sequence: TGTGCCAGCGGAAGGGGTCACAATGAGCAGTTCCTC. It codes for CASGRGHNEQFL.

This clonotype has only a few counts. The chain recombines TRBV5-4 with TRBJ2-2, with TRBD1 matching over 9 bases. V lost 4 bases and J lost 6; bases outside the gene matches: 7. The CDR3 totals 15 residues. Germline-derived CDR1 and CDR2 are SGHNT and YYREEE (reference sequence). This CDR3 is CASSLQGARSGELFF. CDR3 in DNA: TGTGCCAGCAGCCTACAGGGGGCGCGATCCGGGGAGCTGTTTTTT.